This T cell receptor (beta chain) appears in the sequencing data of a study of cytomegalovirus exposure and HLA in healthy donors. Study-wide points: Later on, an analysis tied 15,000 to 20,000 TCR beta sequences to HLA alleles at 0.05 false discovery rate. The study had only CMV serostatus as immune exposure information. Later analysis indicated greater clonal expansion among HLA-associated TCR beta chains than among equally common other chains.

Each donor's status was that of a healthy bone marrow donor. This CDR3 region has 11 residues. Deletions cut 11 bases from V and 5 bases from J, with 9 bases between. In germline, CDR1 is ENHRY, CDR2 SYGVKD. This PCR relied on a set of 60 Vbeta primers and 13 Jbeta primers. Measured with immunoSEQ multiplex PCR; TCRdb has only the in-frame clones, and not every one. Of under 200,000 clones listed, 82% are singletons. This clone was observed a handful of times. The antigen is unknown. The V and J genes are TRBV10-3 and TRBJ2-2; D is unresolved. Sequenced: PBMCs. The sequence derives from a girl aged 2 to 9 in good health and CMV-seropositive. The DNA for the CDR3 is TGTGCCGTTCCCCTAACCGGGGAGCTGTTTTTT. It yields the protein CAVPLTGELFF.